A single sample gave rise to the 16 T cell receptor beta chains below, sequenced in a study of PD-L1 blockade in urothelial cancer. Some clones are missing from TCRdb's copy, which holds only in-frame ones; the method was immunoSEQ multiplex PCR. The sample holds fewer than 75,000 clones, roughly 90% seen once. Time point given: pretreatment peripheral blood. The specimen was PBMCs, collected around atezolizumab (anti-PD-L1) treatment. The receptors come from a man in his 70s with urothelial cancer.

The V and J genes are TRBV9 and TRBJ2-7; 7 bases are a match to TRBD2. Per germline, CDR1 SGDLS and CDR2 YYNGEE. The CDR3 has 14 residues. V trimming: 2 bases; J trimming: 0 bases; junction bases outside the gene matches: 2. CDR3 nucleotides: TGTGCCAGCAGCGTGGGGACTAACTCCTACGAGCAGTACTTC. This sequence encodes CASSVGTNSYEQYF.

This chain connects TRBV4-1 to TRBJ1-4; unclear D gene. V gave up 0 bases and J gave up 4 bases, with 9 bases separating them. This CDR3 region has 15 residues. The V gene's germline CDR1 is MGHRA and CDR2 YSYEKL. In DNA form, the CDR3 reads TGCGCCAGCAGCCAAGAACGCCAACATAATGAAAAACTGTTTTTT. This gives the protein CASSQERQHNEKLFF.

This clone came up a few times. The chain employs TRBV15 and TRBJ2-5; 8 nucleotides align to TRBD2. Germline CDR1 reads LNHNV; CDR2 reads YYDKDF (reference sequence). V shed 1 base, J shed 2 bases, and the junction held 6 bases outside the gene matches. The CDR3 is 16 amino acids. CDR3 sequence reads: CATSRGSGGGQETQYF. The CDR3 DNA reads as TGTGCCACCAGCAGAGGTTCGGGAGGGGGACAAGAGACCCAGTACTTC.

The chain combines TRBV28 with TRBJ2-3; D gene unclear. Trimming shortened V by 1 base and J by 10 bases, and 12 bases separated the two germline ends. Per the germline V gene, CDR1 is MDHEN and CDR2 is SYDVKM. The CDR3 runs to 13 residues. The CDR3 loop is CASSLLERSAQYF. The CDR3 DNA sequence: TGTGCCAGCAGTTTATTGGAGAGATCAGCGCAGTATTTT.

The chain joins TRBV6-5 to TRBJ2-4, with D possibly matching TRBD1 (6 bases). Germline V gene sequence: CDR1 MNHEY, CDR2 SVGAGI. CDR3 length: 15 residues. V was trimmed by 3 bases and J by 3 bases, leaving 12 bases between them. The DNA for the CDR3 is TGTGCCAGCAGTTATACAAGGACAGACAAAAACATTCAGTACTTC. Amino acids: CASSYTRTDKNIQYF.

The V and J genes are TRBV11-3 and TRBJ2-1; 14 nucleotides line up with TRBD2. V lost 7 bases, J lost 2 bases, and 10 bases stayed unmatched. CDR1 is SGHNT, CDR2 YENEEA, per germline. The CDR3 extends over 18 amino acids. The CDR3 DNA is TGTGCCAGCACCCCAAGGACTAGCGGGAGGAAAACCTACAATGAGCAGTTCTTC. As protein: CASTPRTSGRKTYNEQFF.

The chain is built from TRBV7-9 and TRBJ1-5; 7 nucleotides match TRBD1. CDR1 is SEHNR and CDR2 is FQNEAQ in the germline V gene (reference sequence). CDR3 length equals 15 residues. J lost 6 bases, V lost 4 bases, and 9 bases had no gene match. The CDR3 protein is CASSSGTVGSQPQHF. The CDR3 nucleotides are TGTGCCAGCAGCTCTGGGACAGTAGGGAGTCAGCCCCAGCATTTT.

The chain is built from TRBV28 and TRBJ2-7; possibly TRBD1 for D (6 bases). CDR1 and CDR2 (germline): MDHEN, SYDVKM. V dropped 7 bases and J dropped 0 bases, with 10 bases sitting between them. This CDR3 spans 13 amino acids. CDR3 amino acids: CASIRQDSYEQYF. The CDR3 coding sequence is TGTGCCAGCATTAGACAGGACTCCTACGAGCAGTACTTC.

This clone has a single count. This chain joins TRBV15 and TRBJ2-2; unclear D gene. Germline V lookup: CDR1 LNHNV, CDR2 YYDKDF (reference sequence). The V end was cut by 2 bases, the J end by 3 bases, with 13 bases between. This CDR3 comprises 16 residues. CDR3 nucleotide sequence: TGTGCCACCAGCAGAACAATTTCTCAAGACACCGGGGAGCTGTTTTTT. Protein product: CATSRTISQDTGELFF.

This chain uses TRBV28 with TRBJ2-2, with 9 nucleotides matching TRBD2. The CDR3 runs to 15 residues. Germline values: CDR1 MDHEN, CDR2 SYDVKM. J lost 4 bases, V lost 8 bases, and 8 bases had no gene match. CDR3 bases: TGTGCCAGCCGGCGGGGGGGCGGGGGCACCGGGGAGCTGTTTTTT. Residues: CASRRGGGGTGELFF.

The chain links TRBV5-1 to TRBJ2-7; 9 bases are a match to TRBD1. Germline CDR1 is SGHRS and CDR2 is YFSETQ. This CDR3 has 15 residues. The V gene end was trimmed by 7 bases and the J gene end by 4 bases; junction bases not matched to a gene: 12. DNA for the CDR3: TGCGCCAGCGGCCCAACCGGGACAGGGTCTTACGAGCAGTACTTC. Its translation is CASGPTGTGSYEQYF.

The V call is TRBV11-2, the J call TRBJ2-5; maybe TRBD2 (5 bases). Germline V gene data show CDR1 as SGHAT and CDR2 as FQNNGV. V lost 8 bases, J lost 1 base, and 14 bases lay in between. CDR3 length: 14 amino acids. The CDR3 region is CASSPLEVQETQYF. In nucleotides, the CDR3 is TGTGCCAGCTCACCACTAGAGGTCCAAGAGACCCAGTACTTC.

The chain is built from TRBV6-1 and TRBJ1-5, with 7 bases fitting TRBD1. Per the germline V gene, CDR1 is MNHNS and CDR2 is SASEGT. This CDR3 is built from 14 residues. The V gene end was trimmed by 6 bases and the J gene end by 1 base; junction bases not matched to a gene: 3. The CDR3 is CASRLQGSNQPQHF. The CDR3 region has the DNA TGTGCCAGCAGGCTACAGGGGAGCAATCAGCCCCAGCATTTT.

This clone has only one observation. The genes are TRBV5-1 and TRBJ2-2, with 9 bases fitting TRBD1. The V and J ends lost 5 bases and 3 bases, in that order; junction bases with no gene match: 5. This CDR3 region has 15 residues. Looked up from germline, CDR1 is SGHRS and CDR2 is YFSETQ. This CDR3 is CASRPGQGDTGELFF. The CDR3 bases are TGCGCCAGCAGGCCGGGACAGGGTGACACCGGGGAGCTGTTTTTT.

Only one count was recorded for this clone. The chain's CDR3 is CASSPRRAGLSYNEQFF. The CDR3 DNA is TGTGCCAGTAGTCCCCGGCGAGCGGGACTCTCCTACAATGAGCAGTTCTTC. This chain connects TRBV19 to TRBJ2-1, with 7 bases identical to TRBD2. The CDR3 covers 17 residues. The germline CDR1 and CDR2 sequences are LNHDA and SQIVND (reference sequence). The ends lost 5 bases at V and 0 bases at J; junction bases unmatched: 10.

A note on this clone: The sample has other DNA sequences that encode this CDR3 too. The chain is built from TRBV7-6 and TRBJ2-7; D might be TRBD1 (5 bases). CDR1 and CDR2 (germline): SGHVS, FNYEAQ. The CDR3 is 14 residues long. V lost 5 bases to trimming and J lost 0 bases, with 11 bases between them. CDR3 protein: CASSPRQSSYEQYF. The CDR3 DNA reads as TGTGCCAGCAGCCCACGACAGAGCTCCTACGAGCAGTACTTC.